The clone carrying this TCR beta chain was seen only a few times. The data derive from a study of blood T cells in healthy people across ages. Study-wide background: Per two T cells, template switching captured roughly one barcoded beta molecule.

V trimming: 3 bases; J trimming: 0 bases; junction bases outside the gene matches: 8. CDR1 and CDR2 from the germline V gene are DFQATT and SNEGSKA (reference sequence). The CDR3 runs 16 residues. For the second PCR, which ran for about 7 to 11 cycles, a sample-barcoded 5' primer and a J-beta primer mix were used. Each CDR3 protein is one row after TCRdb ran MiXCR on the 5' RACE reads. Of some 890,000 distinct CDR3 sequences in the sample, roughly 29% were seen once. These same records also appear under a second study, on T cells of mothers and their children. That source notes: Unrelated pairs and related pairs have their TCR recombination output shaped similarly by thymic selection.

The sequencing input was blood. The rearrangement links TRBV20-1 to TRBJ2-3; TRBD2 matches at 8 bases. The sequence was collected from a woman aged 35 to 49 in good health. The CDR3 sequence: CSASLIAGRSTDTQYF. The DNA of the CDR3 is TGCAGTGCTAGCCTCATAGCGGGGAGAAGCACAGATACGCAGTATTTT.